These 21 T cell receptor beta chains came from one sample sequenced in a study of T cells in Graves' hyperthyroidism and ophthalmopathy. RNA transcripts gave rise to amplified TCR beta CDR3 regions. HTBI primers were employed in a first-round RT-PCR of the TCR CDR3. MiXCR was run by TCRdb on the multiplex PCR reads, yielding one entry per CDR3 protein. This sample has hundreds of thousands of distinct CDR3 sequences; just over 35% occur once, and the top ten carry less than 40%. Sample: blood. The receptors come from a woman aged 40 to 50 with Graves' hyperthyroidism.

The table lists this clonotype with a few counts. An end of the junction differs from the germline gene, which may be a read error. V gene TRBV5-1 combines with J gene TRBJ1-6, with D unclear. Per germline, CDR1 SGHRS and CDR2 YFSETQ. CDR3 size: 15 residues. This CDR3 reads CASSIGFSDNSPLHF. CDR3 in DNA: TGCGCCAGCTCGATCGGCTTCTCCGATAATTCACCCCTCCACTTT.

This clonotype was found many times. The rearrangement joins TRBV7-9 to TRBJ1-2; D ambiguous. Germline assignment: CDR1 SEHNR and CDR2 FQNEAQ (reference sequence). V dropped 8 bases and J dropped 4 bases, with 20 bases sitting between them. The CDR3 length is 15 residues. The CDR3 sequence: CASLYETGSGYGYTF. The DNA for the CDR3 is TGTGCCAGCCTATACGAGACCGGGTCCGGCTATGGCTACACCTTC.

This clonotype was counted at least ten times. This chain joins TRBV12-3 or TRBV12-4 and TRBJ1-2; no reliable D call. The CDR3 sequence is 14 residues long. Trimming pared 1 base from V and 2 bases from J, leaving 8 bases between. As DNA, the CDR3 is TGTGCCAGCAGTTTAGTGAACGGGAACTATGGCTACACCTTC. Translation: CASSLVNGNYGYTF.

V gene TRBV5-1 combines with J gene TRBJ1-1; D unresolved. This CDR3 has 15 amino acids. The germline V gene encodes CDR1 SGHRS and CDR2 YFSETQ. Trimming shortened V by 7 bases and J by 1 base, and 17 bases separated the two germline ends. CDR3 residues: CASGYYPTSNTEAFF. DNA of the CDR3: TGCGCCAGCGGCTATTATCCGACGTCGAACACTGAAGCTTTCTTT.

This clonotype was picked up a small number of times. The chain combines TRBV11-2 with TRBJ2-6; D is ambiguous. CDR3 length: 15 residues. V was clipped by 5 bases and J by 0 bases, with 8 bases between them. Germline CDR1 SGHAT, CDR2 FQNNGV. The CDR3 region has the DNA TGTGCCAGCAGCCGAGTACGCTCTGGGGCCAACGTCCTGACTTTC. Its protein product is CASSRVRSGANVLTF.

The chain links TRBV6-5 to TRBJ1-2; possible D gene TRBD1, 5 bases. Germline V gene lookup returns CDR1 MNHEY and CDR2 SVGAGI. V shed 0 bases and J shed 6 bases, with 11 bases lying between them. CDR3 length: 14 residues. The CDR3 protein is CASSYSRAGHGYTF. The CDR3 DNA is TGTGCCAGCAGTTACTCGAGGGCGGGGCATGGCTACACCTTC.

This clonotype has just a few counts. With a much larger clone just one base away, this may be a read error. The chain carries TRBV20-1 and TRBJ1-2; unclear D gene. The length of the CDR3 is 12 residues. V lost 0 bases and J lost 6, with 8 bases in between. The germline V gene has CDR1 DFQATT and CDR2 SNEGSKA (reference sequence). CDR3 residues: CSARDSGDGYTF. The CDR3 DNA reads TGCAGTGCTAGAGACAGCGGGGATGGCTACACCTTC.

The chain combines TRBV10-3 with TRBJ1-2; D gene uncertain. V lost 5 bases and J lost 12, with 10 bases in between. The CDR3 contains 10 residues. Per germline, CDR1 ENHRY and CDR2 SYGVKD. CDR3 in DNA: TGTGCCATCAGTTACTTAGGACACACCTTC. Its translation: CAISYLGHTF.

This clonotype was seen just once. At one end, the junction sequence differs from germline, possibly due to a read error. The CDR3 loop reads CASSWGSTF. The CDR3 DNA is TGTGCCAGCAGTTGGGGCTCCACCTTC. V is TRBV6-5 and J is TRBJ1-2, with a weak D call TRBD1 (5 bases). The CDR3 is made up of 9 amino acids. CDR1 MNHEY and CDR2 SVGAGI come from the germline V gene.

The table lists this clonotype with a few counts. The junction and the germline gene differ at one end; a read error may be behind it. The chain is built from TRBV10-3 and TRBJ1-5; perhaps TRBD1 as D (6 bases). Germline CDR1 reads ENHRY; CDR2 reads SYGVKD. The CDR3 covers 14 residues. The CDR3 nucleotides are TGTGCCAGCAGTGTCGAGGCCCAGGGGCAGCCCCAGCATTTT. This codes for CASSVEAQGQPQHF.

This chain links TRBV29-1 with TRBJ2-7; TRBD1 agrees at 9 bases. Germline values: CDR1 SQVTM, CDR2 ANQGSEA. The CDR3 is 11 residues long. Unmatched junction bases numbered 2, after V lost 8 bases and J lost 3 bases. The CDR3 is CSSGQGYEQYF. CDR3 DNA: TGCAGCTCGGGACAGGGCTACGAGCAGTACTTC.

This clonotype was seen repeatedly, ten times or more. The chain employs TRBV29-1 and TRBJ2-7; a weak D match, TRBD2 (6 bases). The CDR3 has 13 residues. Germline V CDR1 and CDR2: SQVTM, ANQGSEA. Trimming removed 6 bases from V and 7 bases from J, with 19 bases in between. The CDR3 DNA reads TGCAGCGTGGGGAAATTGGACGCGGGGGAGCAGTACTTC. Protein product: CSVGKLDAGEQYF.

Notes on this clonotype: A clone one base away is much larger, so this may be a read error. The CDR3 DNA reads as TGTGCCGGCAGCTTGGAAGGACAGGGCGACTATGGCTACACCTTC. As protein: CAGSLEGQGDYGYTF. The chain recombines TRBV5-5 with TRBJ1-2, with 8 bases matching TRBD1. Per germline, CDR1 SGHKS and CDR2 YYEKEE (reference sequence). The CDR3 has 15 residues. The variable domain in full, with the rest retrieved from reference TRBV5-5 and TRBJ1-2, is DAGVTQSPTHLIKTRGQQVTLRCSPISGHKSVSWYQQVLGQGPQFIFQYYEKEERGRGNFPDRFSARQFPNYSSELNVNALLLGDSALYLCAGSLEGQGDYGYTFGSGTRLTVV.

This sequence joins TRBV20-1 and TRBJ1-2; 8 bases match TRBD1. Germline V gene data show CDR1 as DFQATT and CDR2 as SNEGSKA (reference sequence). The trim removed 3 bases at V and 3 bases at J, leaving 18 bases unmatched. The CDR3 contains 18 residues. CDR3 nucleotides: TGCAGTGCTAGCGAGGGACAGGCGACGCAGGGACCCCACTATGGCTACACCTTC. This encodes CSASEGQATQGPHYGYTF.

As for this clonotype: A read error may be the cause here, since a much bigger clone is one base away. V gene TRBV6-5 combines with J gene TRBJ1-1; no definite D call. CDR1 and CDR2 (germline): MNHEY, SVGAGI. The CDR3 extends over 15 amino acids. CDR3 nucleotides: TGTGCCGGCAGTTACTCGGCAGCGCAGAACACTGAAGCTTTCTTT. Translation gives CAGSYSAAQNTEAFF.

The rearrangement joins TRBV29-1 to TRBJ1-5; D is unresolved. V was shortened by 4 bases and J by 4 bases, with 11 bases between the two germline ends. CDR3 size: 13 residues. Germline loops: CDR1 SQVTM, CDR2 ANQGSEA. CDR3 amino acids: CSVVAGINQPQHF. The CDR3 region has the DNA TGCAGCGTTGTGGCAGGCATTAATCAGCCCCAGCATTTT.

This sequence joins TRBV6-4 and TRBJ2-7; 9 positions match TRBD2. The CDR3 is 15 amino acids. Germline V gene data show CDR1 as MRHNA and CDR2 as SNTAGT. The J segment lost 1 base and the V segment lost 1 base, leaving 2 bases of the junction unmatched. The CDR3 region is CASSDLAGESYEQYF. CDR3 in DNA: TGTGCCAGCAGTGACTTAGCGGGAGAATCCTACGAGCAGTACTTC.

This clonotype was detected many times. V usage is TRBV10-3 and J usage is TRBJ2-7; D might be TRBD2 (5 bases). The CDR3 has 14 amino acids. Germline lookup yields CDR1 ENHRY and CDR2 SYGVKD. Trimming took 6 bases from V and 3 from J, leaving 15 bases between them. The CDR3 is CAISEGPGIYEQYF. The CDR3 DNA is TGTGCCATCAGCGAGGGCCCTGGTATCTACGAGCAGTACTTC.

As for this clonotype: A much larger clonotype is one base distant, so this may be a read error. The CDR3 does not close with the conserved phenylalanine or tryptophan, likely indicating a read error. CDR3 DNA sequence: TGTGCCAGCAGCTTACTGGGGGCGAGAAACACCATATATCTT. Amino acid sequence: CASSLLGARNTIYL. The chain uses TRBV7-2 and TRBJ1-3, with a possible D match to TRBD1 (6 bases). V gave up 2 bases and J gave up 5 bases, with 10 bases separating them. This CDR3 spans 14 amino acids. The V gene's germline CDR1 is SGHTA and CDR2 FQGNSA.

On this clonotype: This could be a read error, since a much larger clone is one nucleotide away. The chain links TRBV29-1 to TRBJ1-2, with D unresolved. Trimming took 4 bases from V and 7 from J, leaving 7 bases between them. Germline V gene lookup returns CDR1 SQVTM and CDR2 ANQGSEA. The CDR3 has 10 amino acids. The CDR3 nucleotides read TGCAGCGTTGCCTGGGGTGGCTACACCTTC. This encodes CSVAWGGYTF.

This chain connects TRBV2 to TRBJ2-7; D may be TRBD2 (6 bases). The DNA end is a closer match to TRBJ2-1, so the J assignment may be wrong. The CDR3 loop spans 13 amino acids. Per the germline V gene, CDR1 is SNHLY and CDR2 is FYNNEI. The CDR3 sequence is CASSGGDLSEQFF. The DNA of the CDR3 is TGTGCCAGCAGTGGGGGGGACTTGAGTGAGCAGTTCTTC.